The text below deals with one T cell receptor beta chain. Its specificity is not known. Healthy bone marrow donors made up the donors. CDR1 and CDR2 from the germline V gene are KGHSH and LQKENI. Trimming removed 0 bases from V and 6 bases from J, with 18 bases in between. The CDR3 runs to 16 residues. Vbeta (60) and Jbeta (13) primers were used in the PCR. TCRdb keeps only in-frame clones here, not all; method: immunoSEQ multiplex PCR. The repertoire table contains tens of thousands of clones. This sample is drawn from a study of cytomegalovirus exposure and HLA in healthy donors. Broader study findings: The study carried out a later analysis of TCR beta sequences. It associated 15,000 to 20,000 of them with specific HLA alleles at a false discovery rate of 0.05. In a later analysis, several top co-occurrence clusters appeared linked to parvovirus B19, influenza, CMV and Epstein-Barr virus. A missense variant in DCLRE1C was later tied to TCR beta V- and J-gene trimming.

This sequence was found in a middle-aged woman in good health and CMV-seronegative. V gene TRBV18 combines with J gene TRBJ2-7; D unclear. Sequenced sample: PBMCs. The CDR3 reads CASSPPVAEVVPEQYF. The CDR3 nucleotides read TGTGCCAGCTCACCACCGGTTGCTGAGGTAGTGCCCGAGCAGTACTTC.